This TCR beta chain was observed in a study of blood T cell repertoires in COVID-19. Study background: The United States, Italy and Spain supplied acute and convalescent COVID-19 samples. T cells, B-cell-depleted T cells, or PBMCs provided the cDNA or gDNA that served as material.

V lost 6 bases, J lost 6 bases, and 12 bases stayed unmatched. CDR1 and CDR2 (germline): KGHSH, LQKENI. The CDR3 spans 15 residues. Original data processing: By means of reference gene primer amplification, nucleated cell counts were estimated. Method: immunoSEQ multiplex PCR; TCRdb's copy keeps in-frame clones and lacks some. The DNA gave D and trimming, while V, J and clone size come from that table. This sample carries around 120,000 clones, around 79% of them seen once, and the ten largest clones take 2% to 2.5%. The sequencing sample was made of peripheral blood. The sequence came from a man aged 70 or older with acute or convalescent COVID-19. The chain joins TRBV18 to TRBJ1-1; 8 positions agree with TRBD1. CDR3 sequence: CASSPGAGGASEAFF. The CDR3 nucleotides read TGTGCCAGCTCCCCCGGGGCAGGGGGCGCGTCTGAAGCTTTCTTT.